This T cell receptor (beta chain) was identified during a study of vaccination effects on CD4 cells after COVID-19 (dated by TCRdb to between 2021 and 2024). For the wider study: Participants received two doses of either the BNT162b2 or the mRNA-1273 mRNA SARS-CoV-2 vaccine. SARS-CoV-2 spike-specific CD4+ TCR repertoires from before and after mRNA vaccination were compared in COVID-19 convalescent patients and in infection-naive vaccine recipients. A total of 9 to 11 COVID-19 convalescent patients and a handful of SARS-CoV-2-naive healthy vaccine recipients were included in the full study. The Oncomine TCR Beta short-read assay on an Illumina iSeq 100 was used to sequence cultures from other donors in the study. Overall study results and their limits: In healthy vaccine recipients, vaccine-induced clones were almost all SARS-CoV-2 mono-reactive, with only 1 of 255 being cross-reactive with common cold coronaviruses. Both infection-induced and vaccine-induced clones contracted markedly at late post-vaccination timepoints, which is consistent with waning T cell responses. The study was limited by a small number of convalescent patients and lacked early post-infection timepoints.

The CDR3 has 15 amino acids, counting the end cysteine and phenylalanine. CDR3 DNA only is kept here, 45 bases in frame from base 1. After removal of 8 bases from V and 10 bases from J, the junction retains 13 bases not matched to a gene. Based on the germline V gene (reference sequence), the CDR1 and CDR2 sequences are MNHEY and SMNVEV. To prepare the library, the immunoSEQ multiplex PCR assay was applied. DNA from the CD4+ T cells that had been cultured and isolated underwent TCR beta CDR3 sequencing. The original methods were these. The analysis removed non-productive TCR sequences, trimmed reads to the CDR3 region, and retained only CDR3s that were 7 or more amino acids long. Antigen-specific clonotypes were identified with the MANAFEST web app by comparing expansion in peptide wells against reference cultures. For clones to be considered positive, expansion at FDR<0.05 versus reference and all other wells, an odds ratio above 5, and a frequency above 0.1% in two replicate wells were required. Cross-reactive clonotypes were defined as significantly expanded in SARS-CoV-2 spike wells and in at least one common cold coronavirus spike condition. CDR3 similarity was assessed by Levenshtein distance with the stringdist R package, and unrooted trees were built with ape in R 3.6.1. The immuneACCESS repertoire file appears here via TCRdb, limited to in-frame rearrangements. These files lack a portion of the clones; in checked studies, under half of the deficit traces to unresolved V genes, and the cause of the others is not known. V, J and clone size were drawn from that table, and D and trimming were deduced from the DNA. This sample comprises around 63,000 clones, about 71% of them detected only once. The ten largest clones add up to about 3.7% of the sample.

This clone was seen repeatedly, ten times or more. Its antigen specificity is not known. Base-call qualities are not available, and no considerably larger clone is one nucleotide away. In the ViraFEST assay, PBMC were stimulated with viral peptide pools, and TCR sequencing was then used to find antigen-specific CD4+ T cell clonotypes based on their expansion. After around 11 days of culture, CD4+ T cells were isolated with the EasySep CD4+ T cell isolation kit. The absence of prior SARS-CoV-2 infection in healthy vaccine recipients was confirmed by negative nucleocapsid antibodies before and after vaccination. Each well held 2 million to 2.5 million PBMC cultured in IMDM containing approximately 5% human AB serum, roughly 9.9 IU/ml IL-2 and gentamicin, along with approximately 10 ug/ml peptides. On days 3 and 7, half of the culture medium was replaced with fresh IL-2-containing medium. Unless noted otherwise, every peptide stimulation condition was cultured in triplicate wells. Using Ficoll-Paque Plus gradient centrifugation, PBMC were separated from whole blood and then either used fresh or cryopreserved at -140C. The overlapping peptide pools covered the spike proteins of SARS-CoV-2 as well as those of the common cold coronaviruses HCoV-NL63, HCoV-OC43 and HCoV-229E. Genomic DNA was extracted from cultured CD4+ T cells with the QIAamp micro DNA kit.

Recombination connected TRBV27 to TRBJ1-4; TRBD1 matches 10 bases in the middle. The input for sequencing was CD4+ T cells from PBMCs cultured with HCoV-OC43 spike peptides, taken before COVID-19 vaccination. The sample's cell subset or site label is to be understood as: HCoV-OC43 spike overlapping peptide pool stimulation. This sequence was found in a human donor who received a COVID-19 vaccine. The nucleotide sequence is TGTGCCAGCCGTGGTCGGGACAGGGGTCCCCGAAAACTGTTTTTT. Translated, it reads CASRGRDRGPRKLFF. Full variable domain (CDR3 extended with the reference TRBV27 and TRBJ1-4 proteins): EAQVTQNPRYLITVTGKKLTVTCSQNMNHEYMSWYRQDPGLGLRQIYYSMNVEVTDKGDVPEGYKVSRKEKRNFPLILESPSPNQTSLYFCASRGRDRGPRKLFFGSGTQLSVL.